In its sample, the clone carrying this T cell receptor beta chain was seen many times. TCRdb recomputed clones from the PCR reads via MiXCR. The data show 30,000 to 35,000 clones, roughly 15% seen once. These data belong to a study of metastatic and nonmetastatic thyroid tumors. Until they underwent thyroid surgery, no patient had received any treatment. Sequencing was carried out using blood. This sequence was found in a female donor with papillary thyroid cancer or a benign thyroid nodule (not recorded which). Some clones in this sample may be carry-over from other donors' samples.

CDR3 nucleotide sequence: TGCAGTGCTGATAGCGGGAGTCCCAATGAGCAGTTCTTC. Its protein product is CSADSGSPNEQFF. V and J are TRBV20-1 and TRBJ2-1, with 9 bases aligning to TRBD2. The CDR3 totals 13 residues. Germline V CDR1 and CDR2: DFQATT, SNEGSKA (reference sequence). V lost 5 bases to trimming and J lost 6 bases; unmatched junction nucleotides: 5.